The following is a TCR beta chain sequence with its context. Its antigen remains undetermined. There are no base qualities to consult, and no much larger clone falls within one base. TCRbeta CDR3 regions were amplified from genomic DNA using the immunoSEQ Assay, a bias-controlled multiplex PCR. From the authors' description of their analysis: Nucleated cell counts per sample were estimated from amplification of reference gene primers within the assay. To quantify the absolute abundance of each unique TCRbeta CDR3 rearrangement, sequence reads were collapsed and filtered. For each sample, productive Simpson clonality was calculated as the square root of Simpson's diversity index over productive rearrangements. As stored in TCRdb, this immuneACCESS dataset retains in-frame rearrangements with V and J assigned. A fraction of the clones does not appear; measured against another copy, unresolved V genes explain less than half of the discrepancy, and the remainder lacks a known reason. D and trimming come from the DNA, and the V and J calls and clone size come from that table. The sample table contains 8,500 to 14,000 clones; only one count was recorded for 80% to 90% of them. The leading ten clones occupy around 9.9% of the sample.

The data stem from a study of blood T cell repertoires in COVID-19 (dated by TCRdb to the early 2020s). With regard to the full study: Samples covering the acute and convalescent phases of COVID-19 were provided by collaborators in the United States, Italy and Spain. Where available, HLA class I and class II types were obtained from metadata supplied by the sample provider rather than from assay-based typing. Sample metadata almost always included a de-identified subject ID, COVID-19 status, age in years and sex. The dataset comprised deeply sampled blood TCRbeta repertoires from subjects exposed to, actively infected with, or recovered from COVID-19. The material from the prospective study consisted of cDNA or gDNA derived from T cells, B-cell-depleted T cells, or PBMCs. A freely available public database, intended as a resource for researchers studying the immune response to SARS-CoV-2, is where the repertoires were released. The samples were drawn from the first 160 participants of the ongoing ImmuneRACE study and from 950 to 1,500 subjects provided by 6 global collaborators. The study at large found these results: Clinical and demographic metadata were provided uncurated, with the amount varying by source and participant.

Each collaborating institution followed its own protocols to collect whole blood in K2EDTA tubes. For TCRbeta analysis, collaborators shipped samples in one of three forms: frozen whole blood, isolated PBMCs, or DNA extracted from either of those sample types. The clonotype comes from a human donor in a cohort sampled during active COVID-19. What was sequenced was peripheral blood.

The CDR3 has the sequence CASSAGPGGSEQYF. The DNA is as follows: TGTGCCAGCAGCGCGGGTCCTGGCGGGTCCGAGCAGTACTTC. The sequence joins TRBV5-4 to TRBJ2-7; the D segment could be TRBD2, given 5 matching bases. Spanning cysteine to phenylalanine, the CDR3 consists of 14 amino acids. The CDR3 DNA has 42 bases and is translated from base 1. In the germline V gene (reference sequence), CDR1 corresponds to SGHNT and CDR2 to YYREEE. Deletion took 4 bases off V and 6 bases off J, with a span of 17 bases between the germline ends. With the portions outside the CDR3 filled from the reference TRBV5-4 and TRBJ2-7 genes, the complete variable region becomes ETGVTQSPTHLIKTRGQQVTLRCSSQSGHNTVSWYQQALGQGPQFIFQYYREEENGRGNFPPRFSGLQFPNYSSELNVNALELDDSALYLCASSAGPGGSEQYFGPGTRLTVT.